This paragraph reports one TCR beta chain. The antigen it recognizes is unknown. No clone much larger than this one lies a single base away; base qualities are absent. The label giving this sample's time point can be read as: baseline before first vaccination. Samples from vaccinated people were obtained from the UK trials COV001 and COV002, which included a single-blind randomized controlled phase 2/3 trial of AZD1222 (ChAdOx1 nCoV-19) in healthy adults. For TCRbeta chain sequencing, PBMC samples from trial participants were taken at day 0 and at day 28 after the second dose. The data belong to a study of T cell responses to AZD1222 COVID-19 vaccine (dated by TCRdb to the early 2020s). For the study in its entirety: Because spike-specific TCR depth and breadth did not differ between the two schedules, AZD1222 recipients who got a second dose at roughly 4 weeks were pooled with those who got a second dose at roughly 12 weeks. TCR sequencing covered more than 230 trial participants: nearly 210 given two doses of AZD1222 and 26 given two doses of MenACWY control vaccine. Trial participants were enrolled by age into 18-55, 56-69 and 70-plus year subgroups, with around 150, 28 and 57 TCR-sequenced participants respectively.

Results the study describes overall, beyond this receptor: Conclusions about previously exposed vaccinees are limited because only five to seven AZD1222 recipients were SARS-CoV-2 seropositive at baseline. Epitopes outside the regions mutated in the B.1.351 and B.1.1.7 variants were reportedly recognized by nearly half of the unique spike-specific TCRs. Participants were mostly white British, with more females than males. The authors suggested clonal diversity may have been underestimated. No day 14 peak-response samples were available, so repertoires were characterized only after the peak T cell response. CD4 TCRs associated with the vaccine covered the entire spike protein, and the dominant responses were in regions 160-218 and 743-854. The 56-69-year group was small, and its depth increase did not reach significance, likely because of low power. After two AZD1222 doses, spike-specific TCR breadth and depth were significantly higher than at day 0 and than in MenACWY recipients.

The CDR3 regions of human TCRbeta chains were analyzed by immunosequencing. Per the authors' processing: TCRs in the repertoires were matched against a reference library of SARS-CoV-2-specific TCRs that had been generated with the MIRA antigen-specificity platform. Breadth meant the fraction of unique TCRs that were SARS-CoV-2-associated, whereas depth meant the fraction of total T cells that were SARS-CoV-2-associated. Using the MIRA data, every spike-specific TCR was mapped to the spike region that the TCR reacted to and assigned to either a CD4 or a CD8 class. Log10-transformed breadth and depth values were compared by one-way ANOVA with Sidak's multiple comparisons tests. TCRdb mirrors the immuneACCESS table, restricted to in-frame sequences. Some clones are absent from its copies; in checked studies, under half trace to an unresolved V gene, and the reason for the others is unknown. The DNA was the basis for D and trimming; V, J and clone size are from that table. This sample holds roughly 150,000 clones; 89% were observed only once. 4.5% to 6.5% of the sample lies in the top ten.

The sequence was collected from an adult in good health. The material was peripheral blood, obtained on day 0 of AZD1222 vaccination.

The bases read TGCGCCAGCAGCCTCAACGACAGAGGGAGTTTCTACGAGCAGTACTTC. Protein translation: CASSLNDRGSFYEQYF. Recombination linked TRBV4-3 to TRBJ2-7; the D gene is possibly TRBD1 or TRBD2, each agreeing over 5 bases. Including the terminal cysteine and phenylalanine, the CDR3 comprises 16 residues. The retained sequence is limited to the CDR3, 48 bases, with the frame set at the first base. V drops 4 bases and J drops 3 bases, leaving 19 bases in between. Based on the germline V gene, the CDR1 and CDR2 sequences are LGHNA and YSLEER.